Listed below are T cell receptor beta chains from one sample, sequenced in a study of graft-versus-host responses after intestinal transplantation. Clones were sequenced by immunoSEQ multiplex PCR, and TCRdb holds only the in-frame ones, with some missing. The sample holds 25,000 to 30,000 clones; 70% to 90% are singletons and the top ten take around a tenth. Sequences were derived from PBMCs, sampled around 61 weeks after intestinal transplantation. The receptors shown here come from a human patient who received an intestinal transplant, so some T cells may come from the graft donor. Both conserved end residues are part of each CDR3. D genes are given only for firm matches. Some rows mark clone size as missing; the rest say once, few, many or name a class of expanded clone.

TGCGCCAGCCTGGGGAGCGGGATGGGGTCAGATACGCAGTATTTT | CASLGSGMGSDTQYF | TRBV10-2 | TRBD2 | . | TRBJ2-3
TGTGCCAGCTCACCTGGGACTAGCGGGTACGAGCAGTACTTC | CASSPGTSGYEQYF | TRBV18 | TRBD2 | . | TRBJ2-7
TGTGCCAGCAGTTTAGAGAACGGCCTAGCGGGACGATACGAGCAGTACTTC | CASSLENGLAGRYEQYF | TRBV28 | TRBD2 | . | TRBJ2-7
TGCGCCAGCAGACTCCGGGACCCCGAAGAGACCCAGTACTTC | CASRLRDPEETQYF | TRBV10-2 | . | . | TRBJ2-5
TGTGCCATCAGCTCCGGACAGGACCACAATCAGCCCCAGCATTTT | CAISSGQDHNQPQHF | TRBV10-3 | TRBD1 | . | TRBJ1-5
TGTGCCAGCAGTTACACCAGGGATCTAGAAGCTTTCTTT | CASSYTRDLEAFF | TRBV6-5 | . | . | TRBJ1-1
TGTGCCAGCAGCTGGGGGCAGCCGTACGAGCAGTACTTC | CASSWGQPYEQYF | TRBV7-2 | . | . | TRBJ2-7
TGCGCCAGCAGTGAGTCCAAAAGAGTAGAGACCCAGTACTTC | CASSESKRVETQYF | TRBV10-1 | . | . | TRBJ2-5
TGCGCCAGCAGCCAAGAACAGGGCAGCGGTGAGACCCAGTACTTC | CASSQEQGSGETQYF | TRBV4-1 | . | . | TRBJ2-5
TGTGCCAGCAGTTACAATTACAGGGTCGGCACTGAAGCTTTCTTT | CASSYNYRVGTEAFF | TRBV6-6 | . | few | TRBJ1-1
TGTGCCAGTAGCAGGACAGGGACGAACTACGAGCAGTACTTC | CASSRTGTNYEQYF | TRBV19 | TRBD1 | few | TRBJ2-7
TGCGCCAGCAGCCAAAACAGGGCTAACTATGGCTACACCTTC | CASSQNRANYGYTF | TRBV4-3 | . | . | TRBJ1-2
TGTGCCAGCAGCCAACGGACAATCGGCGAGCAGTACTTC | CASSQRTIGEQYF | TRBV7-9 | . | . | TRBJ2-7
TGTGCCAGCAGCCGGGACTACAGCTACGAGCAGTACTTC | CASSRDYSYEQYF | TRBV28 | TRBD2 | . | TRBJ2-7
TGTGCCCTCGGGACAGGTAGCTCTGGGGCCAACGTCCTGACTTTC | CALGTGSSGANVLTF | TRBV30 | TRBD1 | . | TRBJ2-6
TGTGCCTGGAGAGGACAGGTGAACACTGAAGCTTTCTTT | CAWRGQVNTEAFF | TRBV30 | TRBD1 | . | TRBJ1-1
TGCGCCAGCCCACATCGCCGAGCGGGAGACGACAATGAGCAGTTCTTC | CASPHRRAGDDNEQFF | TRBV5-1 | TRBD2 | . | TRBJ2-1
TGTGCCAGCAGCTTAAGTATGAGGGTCCCACCCTACGAGCAGTACTTC | CASSLSMRVPPYEQYF | TRBV7-2 | . | . | TRBJ2-7
TGCGCCAGCAGCGGGAGGGACGGATACATGAACACTGAAGCTTTCTTT | CASSGRDGYMNTEAFF | TRBV5-1 | . | . | TRBJ1-1